The 20 T cell receptor beta chains listed next were all sequenced from one sample in a study of beta chain features in type 1 diabetes (dated by TCRdb to about 2018). Overall study results and their limits: In all four CD4+ subsets, TCRB CDR3 length was moderately but significantly shorter in type 1 diabetes patients.

Library generation was performed with the immunoSEQ multiplex PCR assay. The High Capacity cDNA Reverse Transcription Kit was used to reverse transcribe all of the isolated RNA, meaning that expressed TCRB transcripts were what got sequenced. TCRdb stores this immuneACCESS table with in-frame sequences only. Part of the clones is absent; in the studies checked, under half of the shortfall reflects unresolved V genes, and no reason is known for the rest. For this sample there are 20,000 to 25,000 clones; more than 45% appear just once. Jointly, the top ten make up around 0.4% of the sample. The antigens of these receptors remain unknown. The sequenced material came from stem cell memory CD4+ T cells from blood. The label giving this sample's cell subset or site can be read as: stem cell-like memory CD4+ T cells. The receptor set was obtained from a man between 18 and 35 years old with type 1 diabetes.

This clone was seen a handful of times. The genes are TRBV18 and TRBJ2-7; 10 nucleotides align to TRBD1. The J segment lost 5 bases and the V segment lost 3 bases, leaving 13 bases of the junction unmatched. This CDR3 comprises 17 residues. Germline values: CDR1 KGHSH, CDR2 LQKENI. CDR3 in amino acids: CASSPLMGQGWNDEQYF. The CDR3 DNA sequence: TGTGCCAGCTCACCTCTAATGGGACAGGGGTGGAATGACGAGCAGTACTTC.

This clone was counted a few times. V and J are TRBV11-2 and TRBJ2-1; 13 bases are shared with TRBD2. The CDR3 runs 15 residues. Trimming took 3 bases from V and 7 from J; bases not matched to a gene: 3. The germline V gene encodes CDR1 SGHAT and CDR2 FQNNGV. The CDR3 DNA follows: TGTGCCAGCAGCTTGGGACTAGCGGGGTGGAATGAGCAGTTCTTC. Amino acid sequence: CASSLGLAGWNEQFF.

This clone was observed a handful of times. This chain uses TRBV30 with TRBJ2-1; weak D call: TRBD2 (5 bases). From germline, CDR1 is GTSNPN and CDR2 SVGIG (reference sequence). The CDR3 is 14 residues long. Trimming removed 2 bases from V and 1 base from J, with 9 bases in between. In DNA form, the CDR3 reads TGTGCCTGGAGTAGGACTCTTTCCTACAATGAGCAGTTCTTC. As protein: CAWSRTLSYNEQFF.

This clone was recorded once. V and J are TRBV7-2 and TRBJ1-5; D gene ambiguous. Per germline, CDR1 SGHTA and CDR2 FQGNSA. The CDR3 loop spans 13 amino acids. Trimming left V 5 bases short and J 5 bases short, with 10 bases between. The CDR3 DNA follows: TGTGCCAGCAGCCAACCGGGAGATCAGCCCCAGCATTTT. This sequence encodes CASSQPGDQPQHF.

The rearrangement uses TRBV30 and TRBJ2-1; the D gene is possibly TRBD2 (6 bases). The V gene's germline CDR1 is GTSNPN and CDR2 SVGIG (reference sequence). With 4 bases removed from V and 3 bases from J, the gap between germline ends came to 13 bases. The CDR3 runs to 14 residues. CDR3 DNA: TGTGCCTGGATAACAGCGGGCGTCTACAATGAGCAGTTCTTC. Its protein product is CAWITAGVYNEQFF.

This clone was observed a few times. The rearrangement uses TRBV28 and TRBJ2-5, with 12 bases lining up with TRBD2. The V gene's germline CDR1 is MDHEN and CDR2 SYDVKM. Losses at the gene ends were 2 bases for V and 5 bases for J; bases not matched to a gene: 6. This CDR3 is built from 16 residues. In DNA form, the CDR3 reads TGTGCCAGCAGTTTACTAGCGGGAGGGCCCTCTGAGACCCAGTACTTC. Its protein is CASSLLAGGPSETQYF.

The V call is TRBV29-1, the J call TRBJ1-1; no firm D call. The CDR3 totals 11 residues. V lost 6 bases, J lost 0 bases, and 5 bases lay in between. Germline V gene lookup returns CDR1 SQVTM and CDR2 ANQGSEA. The CDR3 loop is CSVYMNTEAFF. As DNA, the CDR3 is TGCAGCGTATACATGAACACTGAAGCTTTCTTT.

The chain carries TRBV12-5 and TRBJ2-2, with 8 nucleotides matching TRBD2. V lost 2 bases, J lost 7 bases, and 12 bases stayed unmatched. The CDR3 has 17 residues. CDR1 and CDR2 (germline): LGHNT, FRNRAP. CDR3 coding DNA: TGTGCTAGTGGTTTGCGCCTGGGACTAGAAGGCGACGGGGAGCTGTTTTTT. Translating it yields CASGLRLGLEGDGELFF.

The chain couples TRBV7-6 to TRBJ1-4; possible D gene TRBD1, 5 bases. Germline CDR1 reads SGHVS; CDR2 reads FNYEAQ. The V end was cut by 3 bases, the J end by 0 bases, with 8 bases between. This CDR3 is 15 amino acids long. The CDR3 loop is CASSLTEATNEKLFF. CDR3 bases: TGTGCCAGCAGCTTGACAGAAGCAACTAATGAAAAACTGTTTTTT.

This clone was found a few times. The V call is TRBV7-2, the J call TRBJ2-5; 10 nucleotides line up with TRBD1. J gave up 6 bases and V 5 bases, and 6 bases lay outside the gene matches. From germline, CDR1 is SGHTA and CDR2 FQGNSA. This CDR3 is built from 14 residues. This CDR3 is CASSLRTGGQTQYF. DNA of the CDR3: TGTGCCAGCAGCCTTCGGACAGGGGGACAGACCCAGTACTTC.

This chain links TRBV5-6 with TRBJ2-5, with TRBD2 identical over 9 bases. The CDR3 spans 15 residues. J gave up 4 bases and V 4 bases, and 8 bases lay outside the gene matches. In germline, CDR1 is SGHDT, CDR2 YYEEEE. CDR3 residues: CASSRSGRFLETQYF. The CDR3 DNA sequence: TGTGCCAGCAGCCGAAGCGGGAGGTTTTTAGAGACCCAGTACTTC.

There are a few counts of this clone. This sequence joins TRBV4-3 and TRBJ1-1; 9 bases map to TRBD1. V gave up 3 bases and J gave up 1 base; unmatched junction bases: 3. The CDR3 runs 15 residues. Germline V lookup: CDR1 LGHNA, CDR2 YSLEER. CDR3 amino acids: CASSHLGQGNTEAFF. CDR3 sequence (DNA): TGCGCCAGCAGCCACTTGGGACAGGGGAACACTGAAGCTTTCTTT.

The chain combines TRBV28 with TRBJ2-6; no clear D gene. CDR3 size: 14 residues. V was shortened by 6 bases and J by 0 bases, with 6 bases between the two germline ends. In germline, CDR1 is MDHEN, CDR2 SYDVKM. The CDR3 spells CASSPHSGANVLTF. CDR3 nucleotide sequence: TGTGCCAGCAGCCCCCACTCTGGGGCCAACGTCCTGACTTTC.

The chain is built from TRBV13 and TRBJ2-7; TRBD2 matches 7 bases. This CDR3 spans 13 amino acids. Germline V gene sequence: CDR1 PRHDT, CDR2 FYEKMQ (reference sequence). V shed 4 bases and J 7 bases; nucleotides not matched to a gene: 7. CDR3 coding DNA: TGTGCCAGCAGCTCTAGCGGTTACACTGAGCAGTACTTC. This encodes CASSSSGYTEQYF. The variable domain in full, completed from reference TRBV13 and TRBJ2-7, reads AAGVIQSPRHLIKEKRETATLKCYPIPRHDTVYWYQQGPGQDPQFLISFYEKMQSDKGSIPDRFSAQQFSDYHSELNMSSLELGDSALYFCASSSSGYTEQYFGPGTRLTVT.

V and J are TRBV5-1 and TRBJ2-1; D is perhaps TRBD2 (5 bases). Trimming removed 4 bases from V and 12 bases from J, with 26 bases in between. Germline V gene lookup returns CDR1 SGHRS and CDR2 YFSETQ. The CDR3 consists of 16 residues. The CDR3 DNA follows: TGCGCCAGCAGCCTCGTCGGGGAAGTAAATAGAGGAGGGCAGTTCTTC. Its translation is CASSLVGEVNRGGQFF.

Only a few counts were recorded for this clone. This CDR3 reads CASSWGQGNTGELFF. Written as DNA, the CDR3 is TGTGCCAGCAGCTGGGGACAGGGGAACACCGGGGAGCTGTTTTTT. This chain links TRBV5-4 with TRBJ2-2; TRBD1 aligns across 9 bases. Trimming removed 3 bases from V and 1 base from J; junction bases left unmatched: 1. Per the germline V gene, CDR1 is SGHNT and CDR2 is YYREEE (reference sequence). This CDR3 has 15 residues.

The DNA for the CDR3 is TGTGCCAGCAGTACGAGGTCCAGGGGAAACAATGAGCAGTTCTTC. This gives the protein CASSTRSRGNNEQFF. The V gene is TRBV6-6, the J gene TRBJ2-1, with a tentative D call TRBD1 (6 bases). This CDR3 is built from 15 residues. V was trimmed by 5 bases and J by 5 bases, leaving 16 bases between them. CDR1 and CDR2 from the germline V gene are MNHNY and SVGAGI (reference sequence).

This chain connects TRBV19 to TRBJ1-1; 7 nucleotides align to TRBD1. This CDR3 region has 16 residues. Germline values: CDR1 LNHDA, CDR2 SQIVND (reference sequence). V dropped 3 bases and J dropped 3; count of bases not matched to a gene: 10. The CDR3: CASSIYGDRAYTEAFF. The CDR3 region has the DNA TGTGCCAGTAGTATTTATGGTGACAGGGCTTACACTGAAGCTTTCTTT.

There are a few counts of this clone. The chain employs TRBV6-5 and TRBJ1-5, with 8 bases identical to TRBD1. The trim removed 6 bases at V and 3 bases at J, leaving 4 bases unmatched. CDR1 and CDR2 from the germline V gene are MNHEY and SVGAGI. The CDR3 loop spans 14 amino acids. The CDR3 sequence: CASRAGGTNQPQHF. CDR3 in DNA: TGTGCCAGCAGGGCAGGGGGCACCAATCAGCCCCAGCATTTT.

This clone was seen just once. The chain couples TRBV4-2 to TRBJ2-7; TRBD1 is a possible D gene (6 bases). The CDR3 length is 13 residues. The V and J ends lost 4 bases and 3 bases respectively, with 10 bases between them. Germline V CDR1 and CDR2: LGHNA, YNFKEQ. The CDR3 region has the DNA TGTGCCAGCAGCCCAGGGGCCGTCTACGAGCAGTACTTC. Its protein is CASSPGAVYEQYF.